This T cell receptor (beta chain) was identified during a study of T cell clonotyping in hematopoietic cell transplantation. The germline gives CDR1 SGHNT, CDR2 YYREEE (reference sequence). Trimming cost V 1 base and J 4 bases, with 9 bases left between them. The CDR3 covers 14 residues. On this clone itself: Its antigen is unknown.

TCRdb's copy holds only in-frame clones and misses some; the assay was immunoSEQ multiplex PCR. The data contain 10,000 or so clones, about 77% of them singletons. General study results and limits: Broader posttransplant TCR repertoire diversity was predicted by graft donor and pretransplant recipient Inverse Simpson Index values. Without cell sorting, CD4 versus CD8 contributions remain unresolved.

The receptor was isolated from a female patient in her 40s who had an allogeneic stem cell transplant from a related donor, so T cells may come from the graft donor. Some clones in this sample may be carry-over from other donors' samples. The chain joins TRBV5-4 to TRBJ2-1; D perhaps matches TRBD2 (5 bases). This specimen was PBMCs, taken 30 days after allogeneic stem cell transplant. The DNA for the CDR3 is TGTGCCAGCAGCTTGTACAGCGGATACAATGAGCAGTTCTTC. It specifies CASSLYSGYNEQFF.